This TCR beta chain came from a study of OX40 agonist ivuxolimab in advanced cancers. Looking at the study overall: Aged about 20 to 80 with a mean of 60 years, they were about 80% male.

Study-wide points: It was not determined which antigens were specifically recognized by the peripheral T cells that had undergone clonal expansion. Patients with a partial response at 0.1-3.0 mg/kg had among the lowest clonal expansion. CD8+ T cells (on average) carried more expanded clones than CD4+ T cells.

Clones were read by immunoSEQ multiplex PCR, and TCRdb kept only the in-frame ones, dropping some. This sample has more than 25,000 clones; about 84% occur once, and the top ten carry around a quarter. Note on this clone: The antigen is not known.

The receptor was isolated from an adult with an advanced solid tumor such as melanoma, head and neck, liver or kidney cancer. Here the sequenced sample was CD4+ or CD8+ T cells sorted from blood, taken in a trial of the OX40 agonist ivuxolimab.

CDR3 in DNA: TGTGCCAGCAGTTTAACAGGGAACTCCTACAATGAGCAGTTCTTC. Translating gives CASSLTGNSYNEQFF. This chain links TRBV6-5 with TRBJ2-1; D perhaps matches TRBD1 (6 bases). This CDR3 is built from 15 residues. Germline V gives CDR1 MNHEY, CDR2 SVGAGI. The V end was cut by 4 bases, the J end by 0 bases, with 10 bases between.